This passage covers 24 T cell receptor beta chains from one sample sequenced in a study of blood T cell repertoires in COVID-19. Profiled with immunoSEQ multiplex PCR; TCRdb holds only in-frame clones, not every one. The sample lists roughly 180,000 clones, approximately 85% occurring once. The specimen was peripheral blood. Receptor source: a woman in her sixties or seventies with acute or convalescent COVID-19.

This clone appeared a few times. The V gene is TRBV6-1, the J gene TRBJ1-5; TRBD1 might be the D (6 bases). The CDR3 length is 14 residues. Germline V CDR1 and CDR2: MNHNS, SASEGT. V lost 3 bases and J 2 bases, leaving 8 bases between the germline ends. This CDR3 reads CASSDRTGNQPQHF. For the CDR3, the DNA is TGTGCCAGCAGTGACAGGACAGGCAATCAGCCCCAGCATTTT.

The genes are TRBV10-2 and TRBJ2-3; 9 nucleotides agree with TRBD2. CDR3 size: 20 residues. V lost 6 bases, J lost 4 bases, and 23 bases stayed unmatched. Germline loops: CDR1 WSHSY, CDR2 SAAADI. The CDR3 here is CASSPPRRGRGGRVADTQYF. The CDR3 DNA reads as TGCGCCAGCAGCCCCCCCAGGAGGGGACGAGGCGGGAGGGTTGCAGATACGCAGTATTTT.

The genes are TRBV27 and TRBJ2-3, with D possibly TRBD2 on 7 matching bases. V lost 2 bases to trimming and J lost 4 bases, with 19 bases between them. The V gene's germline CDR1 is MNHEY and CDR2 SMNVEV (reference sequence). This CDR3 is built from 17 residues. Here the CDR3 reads CASSLIPRGGEADTQYF. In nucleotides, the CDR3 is TGTGCCAGCAGTTTAATCCCTAGGGGGGGAGAGGCAGATACGCAGTATTTT.

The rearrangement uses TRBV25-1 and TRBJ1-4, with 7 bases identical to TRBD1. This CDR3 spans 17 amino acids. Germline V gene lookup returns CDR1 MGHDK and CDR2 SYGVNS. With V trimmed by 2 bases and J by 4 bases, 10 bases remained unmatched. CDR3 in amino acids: CASSEPPTAGGNEKLFF. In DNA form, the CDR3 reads TGTGCCAGCAGTGAACCCCCTACAGCAGGGGGTAATGAAAAACTGTTTTTT.

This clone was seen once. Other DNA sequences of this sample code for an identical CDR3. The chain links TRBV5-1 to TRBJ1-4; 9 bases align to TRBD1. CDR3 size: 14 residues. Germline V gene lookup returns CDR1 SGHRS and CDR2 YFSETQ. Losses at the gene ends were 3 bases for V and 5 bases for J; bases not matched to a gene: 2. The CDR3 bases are TGCGCCAGCAGCTCTGGGACAGGGAATGAAAAACTGTTTTTT. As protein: CASSSGTGNEKLFF.

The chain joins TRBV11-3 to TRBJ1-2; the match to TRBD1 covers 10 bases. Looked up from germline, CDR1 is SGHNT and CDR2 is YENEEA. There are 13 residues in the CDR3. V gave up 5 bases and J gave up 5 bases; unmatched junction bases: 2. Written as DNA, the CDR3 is TGTGCCAGCAGCCAGGGACAGGGGTATGGCTACACCTTC. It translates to CASSQGQGYGYTF.

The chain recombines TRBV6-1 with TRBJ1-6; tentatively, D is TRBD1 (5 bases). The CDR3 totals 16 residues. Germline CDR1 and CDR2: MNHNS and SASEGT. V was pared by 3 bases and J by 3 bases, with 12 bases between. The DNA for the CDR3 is TGTGCCAGCAGTGAGGGGCGCACGCGCTATAATTCACCCCTCCACTTT. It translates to CASSEGRTRYNSPLHF.

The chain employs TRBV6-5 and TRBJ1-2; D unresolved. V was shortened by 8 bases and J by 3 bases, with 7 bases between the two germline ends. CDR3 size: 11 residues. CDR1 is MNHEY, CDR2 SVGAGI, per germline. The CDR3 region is CASVIHYGYTF. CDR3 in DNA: TGTGCCAGCGTAATCCACTATGGCTACACCTTC.

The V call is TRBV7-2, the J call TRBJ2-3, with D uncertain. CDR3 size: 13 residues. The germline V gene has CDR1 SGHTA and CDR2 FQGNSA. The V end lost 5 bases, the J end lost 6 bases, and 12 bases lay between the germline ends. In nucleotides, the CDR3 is TGTGCCAGCAGCAGATTAGTACGTGATACGCAGTATTTT. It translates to CASSRLVRDTQYF.

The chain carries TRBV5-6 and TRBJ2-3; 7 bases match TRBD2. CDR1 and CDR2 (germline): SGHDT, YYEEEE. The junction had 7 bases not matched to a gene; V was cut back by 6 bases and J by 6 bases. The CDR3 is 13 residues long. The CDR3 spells CASNWGGVDTQYF. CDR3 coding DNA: TGTGCCAGCAACTGGGGAGGGGTGGATACGCAGTATTTT.

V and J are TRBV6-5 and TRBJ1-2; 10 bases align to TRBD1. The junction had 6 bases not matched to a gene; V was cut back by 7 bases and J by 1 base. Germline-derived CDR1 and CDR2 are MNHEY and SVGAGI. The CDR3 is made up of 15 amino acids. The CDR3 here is CASTLGTGVNYGYTF. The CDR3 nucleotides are TGTGCCAGCACCCTAGGGACAGGGGTTAACTATGGCTACACCTTC.

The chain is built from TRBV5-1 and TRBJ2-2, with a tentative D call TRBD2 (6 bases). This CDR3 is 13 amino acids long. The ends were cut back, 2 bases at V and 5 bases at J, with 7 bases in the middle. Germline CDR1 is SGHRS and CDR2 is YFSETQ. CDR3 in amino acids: CASSFAGTGELFF. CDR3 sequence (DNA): TGCGCCAGCAGCTTCGCGGGGACCGGGGAGCTGTTTTTT. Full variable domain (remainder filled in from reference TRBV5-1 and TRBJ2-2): KAGVTQTPRYLIKTRGQQVTLSCSPISGHRSVSWYQQTPGQGLQFLFEYFSETQRNKGNFPGRFSGRQFSNSRSEMNVSTLELGDSALYLCASSFAGTGELFFGEGSRLTVL.

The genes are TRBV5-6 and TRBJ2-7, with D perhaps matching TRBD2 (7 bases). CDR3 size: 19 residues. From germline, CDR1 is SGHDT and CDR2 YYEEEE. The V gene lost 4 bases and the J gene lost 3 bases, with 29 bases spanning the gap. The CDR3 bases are TGTGCCAGCAGCCTCCGACAGGCAATAGCGGGCCCTCCGGACTACGAGCAGTACGTC. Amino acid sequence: CASSLRQAIAGPPDYEQYV.

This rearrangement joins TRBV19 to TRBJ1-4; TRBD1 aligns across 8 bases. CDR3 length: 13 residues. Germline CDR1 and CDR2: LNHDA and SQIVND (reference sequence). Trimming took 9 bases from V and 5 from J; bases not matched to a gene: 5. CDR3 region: CASGQGRNEKLFF. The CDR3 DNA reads TGTGCCAGCGGACAGGGAAGAAATGAAAAACTGTTTTTT.

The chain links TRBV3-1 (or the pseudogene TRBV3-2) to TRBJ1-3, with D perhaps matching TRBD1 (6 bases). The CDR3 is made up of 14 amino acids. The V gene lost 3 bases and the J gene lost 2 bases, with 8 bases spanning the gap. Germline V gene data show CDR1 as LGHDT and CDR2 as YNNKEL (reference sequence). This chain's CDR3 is CASSHDRTGNTIYF. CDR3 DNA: TGTGCCAGCAGCCATGACAGGACTGGAAACACCATATATTTT.

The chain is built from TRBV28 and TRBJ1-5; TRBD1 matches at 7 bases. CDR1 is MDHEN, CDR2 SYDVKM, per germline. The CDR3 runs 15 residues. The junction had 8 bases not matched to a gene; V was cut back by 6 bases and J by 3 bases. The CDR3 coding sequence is TGTGCCAGCAGGGTACAGGGGCAGGCCAATCAGCCCCAGCATTTT. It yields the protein CASRVQGQANQPQHF.

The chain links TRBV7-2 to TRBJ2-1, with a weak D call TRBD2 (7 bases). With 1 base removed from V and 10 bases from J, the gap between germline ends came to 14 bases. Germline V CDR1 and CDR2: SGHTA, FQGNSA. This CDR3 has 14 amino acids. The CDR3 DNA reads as TGTGCCAGCAGCTTAGATTCCGGGGGGCGCGAGCAGTTCTTC. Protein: CASSLDSGGREQFF. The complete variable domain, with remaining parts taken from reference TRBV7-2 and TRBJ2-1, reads GAGVSQSPSNKVTEKGKDVELRCDPISGHTALYWYRQSLGQGLEFLIYFQGNSAPDKSGLPSDRFSAERTGGSVSTLTIQRTQQEDSAVYLCASSLDSGGREQFFGPGTRLTVL.

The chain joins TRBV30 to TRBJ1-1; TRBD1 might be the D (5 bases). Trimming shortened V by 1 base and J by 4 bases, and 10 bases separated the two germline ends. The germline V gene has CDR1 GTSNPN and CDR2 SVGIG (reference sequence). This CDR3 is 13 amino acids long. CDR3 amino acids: CAWSEGSFTEAFF. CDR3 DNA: TGTGCCTGGAGTGAGGGGTCCTTCACTGAAGCTTTCTTT. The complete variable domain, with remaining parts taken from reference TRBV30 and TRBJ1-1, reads SQTIHQWPATLVQPVGSPLSLECTVEGTSNPNLYWYRQAAGRGLQLLFYSVGIGQISSEVPQNLSASRPQDRQFILSSKKLLLSDSGFYLCAWSEGSFTEAFFGQGTRLTVV.

The CDR3 region is CASSEVNSASTDTQYF. DNA of the CDR3: TGTGCCAGCAGTGAAGTTAATAGCGCTAGCACAGATACGCAGTATTTT. The rearrangement joins TRBV6-1 to TRBJ2-3; possible D gene TRBD2, 5 bases. The CDR3 is 16 residues long. The V gene lost 1 base and the J gene lost 0 bases, with 11 bases spanning the gap. Germline V gene data show CDR1 as MNHNS and CDR2 as SASEGT.

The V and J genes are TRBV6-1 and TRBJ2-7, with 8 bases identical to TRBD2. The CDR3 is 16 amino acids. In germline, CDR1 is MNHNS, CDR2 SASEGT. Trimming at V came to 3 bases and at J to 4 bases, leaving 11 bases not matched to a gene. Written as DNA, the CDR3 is TGTGCCAGCAGTGATCCCGGGAGGGCCATAGAGTACGAGCAGTACTTC. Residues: CASSDPGRAIEYEQYF.

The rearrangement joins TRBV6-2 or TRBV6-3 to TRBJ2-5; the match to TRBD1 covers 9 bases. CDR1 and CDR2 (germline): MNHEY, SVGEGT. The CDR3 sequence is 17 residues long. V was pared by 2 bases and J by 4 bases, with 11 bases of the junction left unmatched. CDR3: CASSYHPRQGVSETQYF. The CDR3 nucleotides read TGTGCCAGCAGTTACCATCCACGACAGGGGGTTTCAGAGACCCAGTACTTC.

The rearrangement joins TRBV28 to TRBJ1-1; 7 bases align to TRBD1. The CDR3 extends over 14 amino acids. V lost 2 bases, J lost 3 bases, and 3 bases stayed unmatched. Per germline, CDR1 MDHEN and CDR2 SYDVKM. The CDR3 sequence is CASSLGRGDTEAFF. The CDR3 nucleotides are TGTGCCAGCAGTTTAGGCAGGGGGGACACTGAAGCTTTCTTT.

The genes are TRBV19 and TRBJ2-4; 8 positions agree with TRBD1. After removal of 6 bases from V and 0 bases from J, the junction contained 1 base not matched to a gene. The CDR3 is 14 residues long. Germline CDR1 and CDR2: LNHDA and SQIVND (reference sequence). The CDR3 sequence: CASRGTGAKNIQYF. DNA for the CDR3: TGTGCCAGTAGGGGGACAGGAGCCAAAAACATTCAGTACTTC.

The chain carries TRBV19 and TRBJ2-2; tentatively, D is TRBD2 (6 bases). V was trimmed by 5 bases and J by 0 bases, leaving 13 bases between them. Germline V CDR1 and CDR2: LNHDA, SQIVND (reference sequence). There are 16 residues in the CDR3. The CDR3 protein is CASSPLASANTGELFF. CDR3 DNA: TGTGCCAGTAGTCCCCTAGCGTCCGCGAACACCGGGGAGCTGTTTTTT.